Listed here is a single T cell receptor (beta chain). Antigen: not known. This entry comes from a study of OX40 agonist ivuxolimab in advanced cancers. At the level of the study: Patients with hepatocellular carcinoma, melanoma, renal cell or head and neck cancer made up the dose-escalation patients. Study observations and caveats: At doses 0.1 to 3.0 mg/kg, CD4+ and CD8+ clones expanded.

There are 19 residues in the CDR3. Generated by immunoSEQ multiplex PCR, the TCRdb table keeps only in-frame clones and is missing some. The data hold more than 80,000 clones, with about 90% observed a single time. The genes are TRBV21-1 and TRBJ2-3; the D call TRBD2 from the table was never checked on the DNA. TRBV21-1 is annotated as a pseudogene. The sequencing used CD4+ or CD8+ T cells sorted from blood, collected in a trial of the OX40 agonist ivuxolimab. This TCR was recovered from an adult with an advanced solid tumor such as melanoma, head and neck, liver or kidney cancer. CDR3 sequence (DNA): TGTGCCAGCAGCAATCGCGTAAGACTAGCGGGGATTACCACAGATACGCAGTATTTT. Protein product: CASSNRVRLAGITTDTQYF.